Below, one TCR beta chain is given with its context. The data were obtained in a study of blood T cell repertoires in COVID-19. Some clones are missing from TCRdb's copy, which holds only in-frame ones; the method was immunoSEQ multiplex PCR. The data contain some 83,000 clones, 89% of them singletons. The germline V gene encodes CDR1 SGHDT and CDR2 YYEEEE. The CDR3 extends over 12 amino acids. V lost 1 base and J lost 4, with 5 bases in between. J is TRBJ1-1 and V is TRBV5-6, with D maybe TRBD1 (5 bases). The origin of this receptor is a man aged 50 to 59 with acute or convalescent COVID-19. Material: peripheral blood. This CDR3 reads CASSLQGTEAFF. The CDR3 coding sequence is TGTGCCAGCAGCTTGCAGGGCACTGAAGCTTTCTTT.